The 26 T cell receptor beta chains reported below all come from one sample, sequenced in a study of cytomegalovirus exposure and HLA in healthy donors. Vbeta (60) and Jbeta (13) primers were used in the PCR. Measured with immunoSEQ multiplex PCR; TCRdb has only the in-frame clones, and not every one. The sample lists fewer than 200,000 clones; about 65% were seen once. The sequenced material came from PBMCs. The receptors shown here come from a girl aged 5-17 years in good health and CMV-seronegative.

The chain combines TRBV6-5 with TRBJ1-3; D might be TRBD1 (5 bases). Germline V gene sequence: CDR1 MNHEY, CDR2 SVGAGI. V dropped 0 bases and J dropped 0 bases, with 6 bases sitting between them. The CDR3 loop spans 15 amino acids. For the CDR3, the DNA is TGTGCCAGCAGTTACTCCCAGGGCTCTGGAAACACCATATATTTT. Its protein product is CASSYSQGSGNTIYF.

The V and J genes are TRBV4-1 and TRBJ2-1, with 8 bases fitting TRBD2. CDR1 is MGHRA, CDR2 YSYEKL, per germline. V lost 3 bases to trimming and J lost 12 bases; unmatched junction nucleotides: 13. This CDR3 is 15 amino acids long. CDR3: CASSHDRGGPPGQFF. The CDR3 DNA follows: TGCGCCAGCAGCCATGATCGCGGGGGGCCCCCGGGGCAGTTCTTC.

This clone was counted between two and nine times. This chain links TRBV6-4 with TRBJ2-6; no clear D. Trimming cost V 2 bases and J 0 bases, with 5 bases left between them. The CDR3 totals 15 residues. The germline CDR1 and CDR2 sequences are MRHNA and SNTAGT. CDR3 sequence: CASSDRDSGANVLTF. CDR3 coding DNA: TGTGCCAGCAGTGACAGAGACTCTGGGGCCAACGTCCTGACTTTC.

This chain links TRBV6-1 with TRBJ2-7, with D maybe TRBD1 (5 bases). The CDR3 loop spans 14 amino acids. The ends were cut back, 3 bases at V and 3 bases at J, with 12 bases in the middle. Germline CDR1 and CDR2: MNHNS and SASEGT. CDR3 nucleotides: TGTGCCAGCAGTGAGGGCAGGGTCCACTACGAGCAGTACTTC. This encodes CASSEGRVHYEQYF.

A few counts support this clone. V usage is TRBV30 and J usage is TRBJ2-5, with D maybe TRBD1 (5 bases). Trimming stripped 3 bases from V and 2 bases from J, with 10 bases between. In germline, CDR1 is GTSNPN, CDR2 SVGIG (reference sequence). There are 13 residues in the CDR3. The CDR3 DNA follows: TGTGCCTGGAGGGAGTCAGGGCAAGAGACCCAGTACTTC. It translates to CAWRESGQETQYF. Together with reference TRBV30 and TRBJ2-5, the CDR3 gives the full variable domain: SQTIHQWPATLVQPVGSPLSLECTVEGTSNPNLYWYRQAAGRGLQLLFYSVGIGQISSEVPQNLSASRPQDRQFILSSKKLLLSDSGFYLCAWRESGQETQYFGPGTRLLVL.

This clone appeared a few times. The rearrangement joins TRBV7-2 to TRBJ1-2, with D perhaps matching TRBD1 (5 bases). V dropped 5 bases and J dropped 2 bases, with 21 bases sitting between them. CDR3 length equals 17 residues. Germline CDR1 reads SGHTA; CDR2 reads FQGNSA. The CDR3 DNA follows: TGTGCCAGCAGCCCAACCCCGAGCTACACAGGAAACTATGGCTACACCTTC. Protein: CASSPTPSYTGNYGYTF.

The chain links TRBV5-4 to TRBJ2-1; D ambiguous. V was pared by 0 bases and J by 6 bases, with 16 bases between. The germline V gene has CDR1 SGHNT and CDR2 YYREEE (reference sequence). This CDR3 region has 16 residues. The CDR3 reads CASSLESWSVGNEQFF. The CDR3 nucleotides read TGTGCCAGCAGCTTGGAGTCCTGGAGTGTGGGCAATGAGCAGTTCTTC.

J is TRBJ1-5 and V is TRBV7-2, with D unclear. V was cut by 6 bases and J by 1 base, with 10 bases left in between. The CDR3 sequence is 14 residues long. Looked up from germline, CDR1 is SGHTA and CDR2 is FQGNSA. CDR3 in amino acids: CASSPIRSNQPQHF. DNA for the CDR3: TGTGCCAGCAGTCCCATCCGGAGCAATCAGCCCCAGCATTTT. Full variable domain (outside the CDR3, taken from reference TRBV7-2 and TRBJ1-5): GAGVSQSPSNKVTEKGKDVELRCDPISGHTALYWYRQSLGQGLEFLIYFQGNSAPDKSGLPSDRFSAERTGGSVSTLTIQRTQQEDSAVYLCASSPIRSNQPQHFGDGTRLSIL.

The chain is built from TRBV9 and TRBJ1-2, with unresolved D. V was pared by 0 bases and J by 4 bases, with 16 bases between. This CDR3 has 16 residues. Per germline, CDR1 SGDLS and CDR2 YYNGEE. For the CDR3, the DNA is TGTGCCAGCAGCGTAGGAGGCGGCCGTAGGATCTATGGCTACACCTTC. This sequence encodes CASSVGGGRRIYGYTF.

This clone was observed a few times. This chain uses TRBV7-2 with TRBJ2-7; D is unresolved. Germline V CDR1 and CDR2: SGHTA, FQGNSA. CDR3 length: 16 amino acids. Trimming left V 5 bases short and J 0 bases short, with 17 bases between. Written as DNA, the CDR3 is TGTGCCAGCAGCCCCCCGGCCTTTTGGAGCTCCTACGAGCAGTACTTC. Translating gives CASSPPAFWSSYEQYF.

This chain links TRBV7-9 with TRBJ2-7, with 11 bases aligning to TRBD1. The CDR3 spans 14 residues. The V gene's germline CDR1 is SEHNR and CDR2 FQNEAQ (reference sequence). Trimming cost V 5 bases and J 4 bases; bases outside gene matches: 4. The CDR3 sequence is CASSLGQGVYEQYF. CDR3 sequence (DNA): TGTGCCAGCAGCCTGGGACAGGGGGTATACGAGCAGTACTTC.

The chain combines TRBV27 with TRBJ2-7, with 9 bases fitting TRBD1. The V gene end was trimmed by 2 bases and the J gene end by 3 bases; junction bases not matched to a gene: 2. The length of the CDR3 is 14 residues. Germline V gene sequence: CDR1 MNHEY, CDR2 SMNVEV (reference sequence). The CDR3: CASSLGTGSYEQYF. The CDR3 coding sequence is TGTGCCAGCAGTTTAGGGACAGGGAGCTACGAGCAGTACTTC.

This chain's CDR3 is CSAVRDSTYEQYF. In nucleotides, the CDR3 is TGCAGCGCCGTGAGGGACAGCACCTACGAGCAGTACTTC. The chain has TRBV29-1 and TRBJ2-7; 7 bases line up with TRBD1. The V gene's germline CDR1 is SQVTM and CDR2 ANQGSEA. The CDR3 loop spans 13 amino acids. Germline trimming cut 7 bases from V and 2 bases from J; bases unmatched to any gene: 8.

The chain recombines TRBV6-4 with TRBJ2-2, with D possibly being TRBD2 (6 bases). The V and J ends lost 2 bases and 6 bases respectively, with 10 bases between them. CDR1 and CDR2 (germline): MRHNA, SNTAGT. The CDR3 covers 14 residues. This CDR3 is CASSDGPGAGELFF. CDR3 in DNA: TGTGCCAGCAGTGACGGGCCGGGAGCCGGGGAGCTGTTTTTT.

The DNA for the CDR3 is TGTGCCAGCAGTTTGCGGCCCGGACTGGGCTACGAGCAGTACTTC. Its translation: CASSLRPGLGYEQYF. The chain carries TRBV27 and TRBJ2-7; TRBD2 is a possible D gene (5 bases). The length of the CDR3 is 15 residues. CDR1 and CDR2 (germline): MNHEY, SMNVEV (reference sequence). V was cut by 3 bases and J by 3 bases, with 15 bases left in between.

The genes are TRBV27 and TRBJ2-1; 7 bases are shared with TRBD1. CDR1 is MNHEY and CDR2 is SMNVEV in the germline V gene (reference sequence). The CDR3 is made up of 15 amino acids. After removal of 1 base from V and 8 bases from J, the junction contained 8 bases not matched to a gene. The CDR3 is CASSLYRTGGDEQFF. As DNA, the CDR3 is TGTGCCAGCAGTTTATACCGGACAGGAGGCGATGAGCAGTTCTTC.

CDR3 protein: CASSLTKVGETQYF. In DNA form, the CDR3 reads TGTGCCAGCAGCTTAACAAAGGTCGGGGAGACCCAGTACTTC. This chain joins TRBV7-9 and TRBJ2-5; D gene uncertain. V was pared by 2 bases and J by 5 bases, with 12 bases between. The germline V gene encodes CDR1 SEHNR and CDR2 FQNEAQ (reference sequence). This CDR3 is 14 amino acids long.

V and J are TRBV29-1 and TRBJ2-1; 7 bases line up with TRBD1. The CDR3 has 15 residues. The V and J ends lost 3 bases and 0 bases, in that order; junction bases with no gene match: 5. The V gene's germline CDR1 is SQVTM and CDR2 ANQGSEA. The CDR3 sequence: CSVELGTASYNEQFF. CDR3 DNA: TGCAGCGTTGAGTTAGGGACAGCCTCCTACAATGAGCAGTTCTTC.

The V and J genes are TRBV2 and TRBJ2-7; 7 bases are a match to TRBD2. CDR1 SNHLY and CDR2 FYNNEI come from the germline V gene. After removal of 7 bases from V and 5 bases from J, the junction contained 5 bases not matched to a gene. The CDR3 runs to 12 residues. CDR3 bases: TGTGCCAGCACCCCACTAGCGAACGAGCAGTACTTC. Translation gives CASTPLANEQYF.

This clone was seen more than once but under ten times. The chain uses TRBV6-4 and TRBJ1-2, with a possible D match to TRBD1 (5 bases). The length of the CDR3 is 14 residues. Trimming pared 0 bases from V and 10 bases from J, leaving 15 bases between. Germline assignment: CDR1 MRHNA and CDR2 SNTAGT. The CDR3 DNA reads TGTGCCAGCAGTGACTCTGGGGCCAGCCCTGTCTACACCTTC. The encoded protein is CASSDSGASPVYTF.

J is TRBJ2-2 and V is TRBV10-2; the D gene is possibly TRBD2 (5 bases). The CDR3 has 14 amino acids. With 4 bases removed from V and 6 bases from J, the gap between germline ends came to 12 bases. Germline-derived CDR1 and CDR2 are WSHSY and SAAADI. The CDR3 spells CASSAPPAAGELFF. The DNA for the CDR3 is TGCGCCAGCAGTGCGCCCCCAGCGGCCGGGGAGCTGTTTTTT.

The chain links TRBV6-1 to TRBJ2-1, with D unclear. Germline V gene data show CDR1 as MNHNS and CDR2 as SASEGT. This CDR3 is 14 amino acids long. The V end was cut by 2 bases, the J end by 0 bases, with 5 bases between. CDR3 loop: CASSEPSSYNEQFF. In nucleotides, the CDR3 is TGTGCCAGCAGTGAACCCAGCTCCTACAATGAGCAGTTCTTC.

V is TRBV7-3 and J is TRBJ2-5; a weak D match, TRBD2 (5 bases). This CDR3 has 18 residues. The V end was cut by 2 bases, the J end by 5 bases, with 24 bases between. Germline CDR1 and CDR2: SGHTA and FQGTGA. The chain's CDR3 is CASSLGLTRGAARETQYF. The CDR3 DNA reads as TGTGCCAGCAGCTTAGGGCTTACCCGGGGAGCCGCCCGGGAGACCCAGTACTTC.

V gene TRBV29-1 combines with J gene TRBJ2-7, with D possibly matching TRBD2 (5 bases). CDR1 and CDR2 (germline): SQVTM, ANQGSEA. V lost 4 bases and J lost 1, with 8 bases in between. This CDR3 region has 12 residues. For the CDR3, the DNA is TGCAGCGTTGGACCGGGATCCTACGAGCAGTACTTC. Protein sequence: CSVGPGSYEQYF.

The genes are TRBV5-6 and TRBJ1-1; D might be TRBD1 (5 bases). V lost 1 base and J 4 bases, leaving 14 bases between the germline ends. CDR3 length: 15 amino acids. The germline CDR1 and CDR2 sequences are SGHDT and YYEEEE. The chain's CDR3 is CASSLWNRLLTEAFF. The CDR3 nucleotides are TGTGCCAGCAGCTTGTGGAACAGGCTCCTCACTGAAGCTTTCTTT.

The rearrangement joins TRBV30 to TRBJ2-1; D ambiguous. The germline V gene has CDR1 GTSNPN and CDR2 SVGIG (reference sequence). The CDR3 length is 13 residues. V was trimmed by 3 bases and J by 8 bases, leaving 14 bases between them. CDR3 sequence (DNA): TGTGCCTGGAGCGGCCCACAGTGGTATGAGCAGTTCTTC. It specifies CAWSGPQWYEQFF.